The 31 T cell receptor beta chains listed next were all sequenced from one sample in a study of T cells in Graves' hyperthyroidism and ophthalmopathy. TCR beta CDR3 sequences were amplified from RNA transcripts. The primer set for the first-round RT-PCR of the TCR CDR3 was HTBI. TCRdb reprocessed the multiplex PCR reads with MiXCR, giving one entry per CDR3 protein. Of some 500,000 distinct CDR3 sequences in the sample, around 22% were seen once. Material: blood. These receptors came from a woman between 25 and 40 years old with Graves' ophthalmopathy.

In its sample, this clonotype was seen many times. The CDR3 nucleotides are TGTGCCAGCAGCTTGCCAGCTGAAGCTTTCTTT. Translating it yields CASSLPAEAFF. The chain employs TRBV7-9 and TRBJ1-1; D gene ambiguous. Trimming shortened V by 3 bases and J by 6 bases, and 5 bases separated the two germline ends. There are 11 residues in the CDR3. The V gene's germline CDR1 is SEHNR and CDR2 FQNEAQ (reference sequence). Using reference TRBV7-9 and TRBJ1-1 for the parts outside the CDR3, the full variable domain is DTGVSQNPRHKITKRGQNVTFRCDPISEHNRLYWYRQTLGQGPEFLTYFQNEAQLEKSRLLSDRFSAERPKGSFSTLEIQRTEQGDSAMYLCASSLPAEAFFGQGTRLTVV.

The chain carries TRBV20-1 and TRBJ2-4; D perhaps matches TRBD1 (5 bases). V was clipped by 0 bases and J by 7 bases, with 19 bases between them. Germline assignment: CDR1 DFQATT and CDR2 SNEGSKA (reference sequence). This CDR3 has 16 residues. CDR3 coding DNA: TGCAGTGCTAGAGATCTCTTGGACACCCCACCCAACATTCAGTACTTC. It translates to CSARDLLDTPPNIQYF.

The chain couples TRBV11-2 to TRBJ1-5; TRBD1 matches at 10 bases. CDR3 length: 19 amino acids. V was clipped by 5 bases and J by 0 bases; unmatched bases: 13. Germline V gene lookup returns CDR1 SGHAT and CDR2 FQNNGV. CDR3 sequence: CASSPGLRQGANSNQPQHF. In DNA, the CDR3 is TGTGCCAGCAGCCCCGGACTTAGACAGGGGGCGAATAGCAATCAGCCCCAGCATTTT.

V usage is TRBV7-2 and J usage is TRBJ1-2; 7 bases match TRBD1. Germline V lookup: CDR1 SGHTA, CDR2 FQGNSA. This CDR3 is 15 amino acids long. The V and J ends lost 6 bases and 0 bases, in that order; junction bases with no gene match: 7. The CDR3 nucleotides read TGTGCCAGCAGGCTAGCAGGGGGGTCTAACTATGGCTACACCTTC. Protein: CASRLAGGSNYGYTF.

This clonotype was recorded at least ten times. The chain combines TRBV15 with TRBJ1-5; 8 bases agree with TRBD1. CDR1 is LNHNV, CDR2 YYDKDF, per germline (reference sequence). There are 16 residues in the CDR3. J lost 7 bases, V lost 0 bases, and 8 bases had no gene match. The CDR3 loop is CATSRDKAGGPQPQHF. The DNA for the CDR3 is TGTGCCACCAGCAGAGATAAGGCAGGGGGCCCACAGCCCCAGCATTTT.

A few counts support this clonotype. The CDR3 does not end in the conserved phenylalanine or tryptophan, so this is likely a read error. The rearrangement joins TRBV19 to TRBJ1-1; 8 bases fit TRBD1. The CDR3 is made up of 15 amino acids. Germline CDR1 LNHDA, CDR2 SQIVND (reference sequence). The ends lost 8 bases at V and 0 bases at J; junction bases unmatched: 8. The CDR3 DNA follows: TGTGCCAGTCAGACAGGGGCCATGATGAACACTGAAGCTTTCTAT. This sequence encodes CASQTGAMMNTEAFY.

The V and J genes are TRBV24-1 and TRBJ2-5; TRBD1 matches 8 bases. The tail of the sequence fits TRBJ2-1 better, so the J call may be wrong. The CDR3 extends over 14 amino acids. The germline V gene has CDR1 KGHDR and CDR2 SFDVKD. The CDR3 here is CATTSDRESETQFF. CDR3 bases: TGTGCCACCACCTCGGACAGGGAGTCAGAGACGCAGTTCTTC.

This clonotype was counted many times. This sequence may be a read error, since a much larger clone differs from it by one base. V usage is TRBV27 and J usage is TRBJ1-2; D is unresolved. CDR1 is MNHEY, CDR2 SMNVEV, per germline (reference sequence). Trimming left V 5 bases short and J 2 bases short, with 18 bases between. There are 16 residues in the CDR3. The CDR3 loop reads CASSRTGLGGNYGYTF. DNA of the CDR3: TGTGCCAGCAGTCGGACGGGCCTTGGAGGGAACTATGGCTACACCTTC.

This clonotype was counted ten times or more. This chain connects TRBV18 to TRBJ2-5, with D perhaps matching TRBD2 (5 bases). CDR3 length: 13 amino acids. The germline V gene encodes CDR1 KGHSH and CDR2 LQKENI. V shed 2 bases and J shed 9 bases, with 13 bases lying between them. Here the CDR3 DNA reads TGTGCCAGCTCACCAGACCCAATGAGGGCCCAGTACTTC. It yields the protein CASSPDPMRAQYF.

This clonotype was seen at least ten times. The chain is built from TRBV7-8 and TRBJ2-4; D ambiguous. This CDR3 spans 16 amino acids. V lost 1 base to trimming and J lost 0 bases, with 10 bases between them. Germline V gene lookup returns CDR1 SGHVS and CDR2 FQNEAQ. CDR3 nucleotides: TGTGCCAGCAGCTTAGTTCGCGTGGGAGCCAAAAACATTCAGTACTTC. It encodes CASSLVRVGAKNIQYF.

This clonotype was recorded at least ten times. V gene TRBV6-2 or TRBV6-3 combines with J gene TRBJ2-7; D remains ambiguous. The V end lost 0 bases, the J end lost 4 bases, and 7 bases lay between the germline ends. Looked up from germline, CDR1 is MNHEY and CDR2 is SVGEGT. The CDR3 covers 13 residues. CDR3 nucleotide sequence: TGTGCCAGCAGTTACTCTGGGGTTTACGAGCAGTACTTC. Its translation is CASSYSGVYEQYF.

A note on this clonotype: The junction shows a germline mismatch at one end, possibly a read error. The chain has TRBV5-1 and TRBJ2-4; 7 positions agree with TRBD1. Germline CDR1 is SGHRS and CDR2 is YFSETQ. This CDR3 comprises 15 residues. CDR3 nucleotide sequence: TGCGCCAGCAGCTCGGATACAGGGGACAAAAACATTAAGTACTTC. It yields the protein CASSSDTGDKNIKYF.

This clonotype was seen ten or more times. The CDR3 is CSVAVGQETQYF. The CDR3 DNA sequence: TGCAGCGTTGCGGTCGGCCAAGAGACCCAGTACTTC. The chain is built from TRBV29-1 and TRBJ2-5; no firm D call. V dropped 4 bases and J dropped 1 base, with 7 bases sitting between them. Germline assignment: CDR1 SQVTM and CDR2 ANQGSEA. This CDR3 is 12 amino acids long.

This clonotype was detected many times. One end of the junction fails to match germline, which may point to a read error. The chain has TRBV4-1 and TRBJ1-2; D might be TRBD1 (6 bases). The germline V gene encodes CDR1 MGHRA and CDR2 YSYEKL. The CDR3 loop spans 12 amino acids. This CDR3 reads CASSQGPYGYTF. The CDR3 coding sequence is TGTGCCAGCTCTCAGGGGCCGTATGGCTACACCTTC.

The chain employs TRBV6-1 and TRBJ2-7; D gene unclear. Germline V gene lookup returns CDR1 MNHNS and CDR2 SASEGT. The CDR3 length is 8 residues. Trimming removed 10 bases from V and 12 bases from J, with 10 bases in between. Here the CDR3 DNA reads TGTGCCACCTTATCTGCGTACTTC. Translation: CATLSAYF.

The sample holds many counts of this clonotype. The V gene is TRBV2, the J gene TRBJ1-2; tentatively, D is TRBD1 (6 bases). Germline V gene lookup returns CDR1 SNHLY and CDR2 FYNNEI. CDR3 length: 13 amino acids. V was shortened by 6 bases and J by 6 bases, with 14 bases between the two germline ends. The CDR3 loop reads CASRGTGWNGYTF. CDR3 coding DNA: TGTGCCAGCAGGGGTACAGGGTGGAATGGCTACACCTTC.

This clonotype was observed a few times. The gene calls are TRBV6-1 and TRBJ1-2, with 7 bases that match TRBD1. Trimming removed 5 bases from V and 4 bases from J; junction bases left unmatched: 13. This CDR3 comprises 16 residues. The V gene's germline CDR1 is MNHNS and CDR2 SASEGT. The CDR3 bases are TGTGCCAGCAGTCAATTATCTCGGGACAGTTCCTATGGCTACACCTTC. This codes for CASSQLSRDSSYGYTF.

DNA for the CDR3: TGTGCCTGGGACCAAGGGACAGCAAAAAACTATGGCTACACCTTC. Translating it yields CAWDQGTAKNYGYTF. The chain has TRBV30 and TRBJ1-2, with 7 bases fitting TRBD1. V lost 5 bases to trimming and J lost 2 bases; unmatched junction nucleotides: 11. Germline values: CDR1 GTSNPN, CDR2 SVGIG (reference sequence). The CDR3 runs 15 residues.

This clonotype was picked up a small number of times. The rearrangement links TRBV10-3 to TRBJ2-2, with 9 positions matching TRBD1. Trimming cost V 0 bases and J 0 bases; bases outside gene matches: 2. Germline V gives CDR1 ENHRY, CDR2 SYGVKD. The CDR3 runs 17 residues. CDR3 loop: CAISESGQGTNTGELFF. In nucleotides, the CDR3 is TGTGCCATCAGTGAGTCAGGACAGGGGACGAACACCGGGGAGCTGTTTTTT.

This clonotype showed up many times. Since a much larger clone is just one base distant, this may be a read error. This rearrangement joins TRBV27 to TRBJ1-5; D uncertain. V was clipped by 3 bases and J by 0 bases, with 3 bases between them. The CDR3 extends over 13 amino acids. The germline V gene encodes CDR1 MNHEY and CDR2 SMNVEV (reference sequence). The CDR3 DNA follows: TGTGCCAGCAGTTTTAATAGCAATCAGCCCCAGCATTTT. Protein product: CASSFNSNQPQHF.

This clonotype occurred a few times. The genes are TRBV6-1 and TRBJ2-7, with TRBD2 identical over 9 bases. After removal of 1 base from V and 3 bases from J, the junction contained 7 bases not matched to a gene. Per the germline V gene, CDR1 is MNHNS and CDR2 is SASEGT. The CDR3 runs to 16 residues. CDR3 in DNA: TGTGCCAGCAGTGAAGATCCGGGACTAGCCGTCTACGAGCAGTACTTC. It translates to CASSEDPGLAVYEQYF.

The table lists this clonotype with many counts. The chain recombines TRBV6-5 with TRBJ1-2; a possible D gene is TRBD1 (6 bases). With 2 bases removed from V and 0 bases from J, the gap between germline ends came to 10 bases. Germline values: CDR1 MNHEY, CDR2 SVGAGI. The CDR3 loop spans 15 amino acids. CDR3 DNA: TGTGCCAGCAGTTACGGGACACCCGCTAACTATGGCTACACCTTC. Translation gives CASSYGTPANYGYTF.

In its sample, this clonotype was seen many times. The chain has TRBV5-1 and TRBJ1-2; 11 positions match TRBD1. V shed 4 bases, J shed 0 bases, and the junction held 11 bases outside the gene matches. CDR1 and CDR2 (germline): SGHRS, YFSETQ. This CDR3 region has 18 residues. CDR3 protein: CASSPGQGAISPNYGYTF. CDR3 nucleotides: TGCGCCAGCAGCCCCGGACAGGGGGCCATTAGCCCTAACTATGGCTACACCTTC.

Ten or more counts support this clonotype. In DNA form, the CDR3 reads TGTGCTAGTGGAGTCAGTAACACCGGGGAGCTGTTTTTT. Protein sequence: CASGVSNTGELFF. The rearrangement uses TRBV12-5 and TRBJ2-2; D uncertain. The CDR3 extends over 13 amino acids. The V end lost 6 bases, the J end lost 2 bases, and 7 bases lay between the germline ends. Germline CDR1 LGHNT, CDR2 FRNRAP.

This clonotype has more than one count but fewer than ten. The chain uses TRBV18 and TRBJ2-7, with D maybe TRBD1 (6 bases). Trimming took off 2 bases at V and 3 bases at J, with 14 bases between the two ends. The CDR3 totals 15 residues. Germline V gives CDR1 KGHSH, CDR2 LQKENI. The CDR3 nucleotides read TGTGCCAGCTCACCAAAAGGGGGATTCAACTACGAGCAGTACTTC. Its translation: CASSPKGGFNYEQYF. Together with reference TRBV18 and TRBJ2-7, the CDR3 gives the full variable domain: NAGVMQNPRHLVRRRGQEARLRCSPMKGHSHVYWYRQLPEEGLKFMVYLQKENIIDESGMPKERFSAEFPKEGPSILRIQQVVRGDSAAYFCASSPKGGFNYEQYFGPGTRLTVT.

This clonotype was seen repeatedly, ten times or more. The CDR3 region is CASSSMTGRTSIDGYTF. For the CDR3, the DNA is TGTGCCAGTAGTAGCATGACAGGGAGGACCTCGATAGATGGCTACACCTTC. V is TRBV19 and J is TRBJ1-2, with 7 positions matching TRBD1. The CDR3 is 17 residues long. With V trimmed by 4 bases and J by 6 bases, 17 bases remained unmatched. Germline CDR1 and CDR2: LNHDA and SQIVND (reference sequence).

Comment on this clonotype: The junction departs from germline at one end; a sequencing error may be responsible. The chain joins TRBV13 to TRBJ1-1; the D is unclear. Germline V CDR1 and CDR2: PRHDT, FYEKMQ (reference sequence). The CDR3 consists of 14 residues. The CDR3 sequence: CSSSPRKVDTEAFF. CDR3 DNA sequence: TGTTCCAGCAGCCCGCGTAAGGTCGACACTGAAGCTTTCTTT.

This clonotype was found many times. CDR3 sequence reads: CASSLEVSTYEQYF. The CDR3 DNA follows: TGCGCCAGCAGCTTGGAGGTCTCAACATACGAGCAGTACTTC. The J gene is TRBJ2-7, the V gene TRBV5-1; D gene uncertain. The CDR3 totals 14 residues. V was cut by 0 bases and J by 4 bases, with 11 bases left in between. Germline V gene lookup returns CDR1 SGHRS and CDR2 YFSETQ.

This clonotype appeared many times. V and J are TRBV7-2 and TRBJ2-5, with 7 bases fitting TRBD2. The CDR3 length is 12 residues. CDR1 and CDR2 from the germline V gene are SGHTA and FQGNSA. Trimming cost V 7 bases and J 3 bases; bases outside gene matches: 2. Here the CDR3 reads CASTSGEETQYF. Here the CDR3 DNA reads TGTGCCAGCACGAGCGGGGAAGAGACCCAGTACTTC. Complete variable domain (other parts from reference TRBV7-2 and TRBJ2-5): GAGVSQSPSNKVTEKGKDVELRCDPISGHTALYWYRQSLGQGLEFLIYFQGNSAPDKSGLPSDRFSAERTGGSVSTLTIQRTQQEDSAVYLCASTSGEETQYFGPGTRLLVL.

Remarks on this clonotype: Being one base from a much bigger clone, this may be a read error. This sequence joins TRBV28 and TRBJ2-4, with D possibly being TRBD2 (7 bases). The length of the CDR3 is 14 residues. Germline V gives CDR1 MDHEN, CDR2 SYDVKM. CDR3 region: CASSWGGAKNIKYF. DNA for the CDR3: TGTGCCAGCAGTTGGGGGGGGGCCAAAAACATTAAGTACTTC.

The chain is built from TRBV12-3 or TRBV12-4 and TRBJ1-5; perhaps TRBD1 as D (5 bases). V was shortened by 5 bases and J by 0 bases, with 11 bases between the two germline ends. The CDR3 contains 15 residues. The CDR3: CASSPGTYSNQPQHF. CDR3 bases: TGTGCCAGCAGTCCCGGGACCTATAGCAATCAGCCCCAGCATTTT.